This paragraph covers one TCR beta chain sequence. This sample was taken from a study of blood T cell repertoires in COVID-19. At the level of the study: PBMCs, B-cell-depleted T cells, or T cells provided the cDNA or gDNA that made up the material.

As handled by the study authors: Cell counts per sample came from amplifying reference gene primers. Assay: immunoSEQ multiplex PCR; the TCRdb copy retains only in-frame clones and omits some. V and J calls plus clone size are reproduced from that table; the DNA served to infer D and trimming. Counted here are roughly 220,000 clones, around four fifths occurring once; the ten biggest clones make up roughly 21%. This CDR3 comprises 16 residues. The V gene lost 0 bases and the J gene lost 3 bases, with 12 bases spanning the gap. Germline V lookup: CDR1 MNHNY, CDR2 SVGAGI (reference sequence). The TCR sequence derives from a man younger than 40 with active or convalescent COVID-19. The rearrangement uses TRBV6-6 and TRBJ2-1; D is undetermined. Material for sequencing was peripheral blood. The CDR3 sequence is CASSYSISGHYNEQFF. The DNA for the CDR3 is TGTGCCAGCAGTTACTCGATATCTGGCCACTACAATGAGCAGTTCTTC.